The 4 T cell receptor beta chains below come from one sample, sequenced in a study of cytomegalovirus exposure and HLA in healthy donors. It was with 60 Vbeta and 13 Jbeta primers that the PCR ran. Sequencing was performed with immunoSEQ multiplex PCR; in TCRdb, only in-frame clones are kept and a portion is missing. The listing contains approximately 38,000 clones. Sample: PBMCs. All receptors come from a man aged 25-45 years in good health and CMV-seronegative.

This chain connects TRBV7-9 to TRBJ2-2; 9 bases agree with TRBD1. With 1 base clipped from V and 3 bases from J, the junction kept 3 bases outside the gene matches. Germline V gives CDR1 SEHNR, CDR2 FQNEAQ (reference sequence). There are 16 residues in the CDR3. CDR3 nucleotide sequence: TGTGCCAGCAGCTTAGTTTGGACAGGGGACACCGGGGAGCTGTTTTTT. This encodes CASSLVWTGDTGELFF.

The V gene is TRBV4-1, the J gene TRBJ2-1, with 12 positions matching TRBD2. CDR1 and CDR2 (germline): MGHRA, YSYEKL. The V segment lost 0 bases and the J segment 8 bases; nucleotides outside the gene matches: 5. The CDR3 runs to 16 residues. The CDR3 nucleotides are TGCGCCAGCAGCCAAGAACCGGGACTAGCGGGCTATGAGCAGTTCTTC. Translating it yields CASSQEPGLAGYEQFF.

The V and J genes are TRBV19 and TRBJ1-5; 10 positions match TRBD1. CDR1 and CDR2 (germline): LNHDA, SQIVND (reference sequence). The CDR3 runs 15 residues. Germline trimming cut 8 bases from V and 11 bases from J; bases unmatched to any gene: 15. CDR3 region: CASSRDRGMDNAQHF. The CDR3 nucleotides are TGTGCCAGTTCTCGGGACAGGGGAATGGATAATGCCCAGCATTTT. Drawing the rest from reference TRBV19 and TRBJ1-5, the complete variable domain is DGGITQSPKYLFRKEGQNVTLSCEQNLNHDAMYWYRQDPGQGLRLIYYSQIVNDFQKGDIAEGYSVSREKKESFPLTVTSAQKNPTAFYLCASSRDRGMDNAQHFGDGTRLSIL.

The chain combines TRBV5-1 with TRBJ2-7; 8 bases are a match to TRBD1. Looked up from germline, CDR1 is SGHRS and CDR2 is YFSETQ. Unmatched junction bases numbered 6, after V lost 0 bases and J lost 7 bases. The CDR3 spans 14 residues. The CDR3, as DNA: TGCGCCAGCAGCTTGGGACAGGGGTTTGATGAGCAGTACTTC. Translation gives CASSLGQGFDEQYF.